This T cell receptor (beta chain) was sequenced during a study of T cell responses to AZD1222 COVID-19 vaccine. Whole-study findings and limits: Spike-spanning, vaccine-associated CD4 TCRs were dominant at 160-218 and 743-854.

Profiled with immunoSEQ multiplex PCR; TCRdb holds only in-frame clones, not every one. The sample has 60,000 to 75,000 clones; roughly 89% are singletons. This clone occurred a few times. As yet, its antigen is unknown. Trimming at V came to 0 bases and at J to 0 bases, leaving 7 bases not matched to a gene. The CDR3 has 17 amino acids. Germline CDR1 SGHVS, CDR2 FQNEAQ. This sequence originates from an adult in good health. The sequencing used peripheral blood, collected on day 0 of AZD1222 vaccination. The V and J genes are TRBV7-8 and TRBJ2-7; 8 positions match TRBD2. CDR3 amino acids: CASSLAAGGGPSYEQYF. In DNA form, the CDR3 reads TGTGCCAGCAGCTTAGCGGCAGGCGGGGGGCCCTCCTACGAGCAGTACTTC.